The present TCR beta chain was sequenced within a study of cytomegalovirus exposure and HLA in healthy donors. Study-wide results and caveats: Among TCR beta chains, those listed as cytomegalovirus-associated numbered under 200. An analysis was carried out later, and it reportedly showed fewer N-insertions in an Asian-associated ancestry cluster than the approximately 670-donor mean. The authors excluded some V segments, including TRBV6-2 and TRBV6-3, as indistinguishable. The productive fraction for most TCR beta V segments was about 87% or about 30% in an earlier analysis.

Trimming stripped 6 bases from V and 4 bases from J, with 12 bases between. CDR3 size: 13 residues. The germline CDR1 and CDR2 sequences are PRHDT and FYEKMQ (reference sequence). The study ran its PCR with 60 Vbeta and 13 Jbeta primers. The table came from immunoSEQ multiplex PCR; TCRdb's copy has only in-frame clones and leaves some out. The sample holds over 100,000 clones; 80% to 85% are singletons and the top ten take 22%. Comments on this clone: Its antigen is undetermined.

Sequences were obtained from PBMCs. The chain links TRBV13 to TRBJ1-1, with a possible D match to TRBD1 (6 bases). This receptor was identified in a man younger than 40 in good health and CMV-seropositive. CDR3 DNA sequence: TGTGCCAGCAGGGGGGGGGCGAGCACTGAAGCTTTCTTT. Amino acid sequence: CASRGGASTEAFF.